A selection of T cell receptor beta chains follows, all from one sample in a study of metastatic and nonmetastatic thyroid tumors. Through MiXCR, TCRdb re-clonotyped the PCR reads. The sample lists some 8,500 clones, 35% to 45% occurring once. Specimen: tumor tissue. These receptors all come from a female donor with papillary thyroid cancer or a benign thyroid nodule (not recorded which). Some clones in this sample may be carry-over from other donors' samples. Both conserved end residues are part of each CDR3. D genes are given only for firm matches. The listing skips clone size in some rows; elsewhere it reads once, few, many or a size class.

TRBV3-1,TRBJ2-7,-,-,TGTGCCAGCAGCCAAGTCAACCTCGAGCAGTACTTC,CASSQVNLEQYF
TRBV27,TRBJ1-2,-,-,TGTGCCAGCAGTCCATCCGGTCCGGACGGGGGCTACACCTTC,CASSPSGPDGGYTF
TRBV20-1,TRBJ2-7,-,TRBD1,TGCAGTGCTCCTGGACAGGGGAGGAACGAGCAGTACTTC,CSAPGQGRNEQYF
TRBV28,TRBJ1-3,-,-,TGTGCCAGCAGGCAGGGGTTCTCTGGAAACACCATATATTTT,CASRQGFSGNTIYF
TRBV14,TRBJ2-2,-,-,TGTGCCAGCAGCCTTCAGAGTGAGACCGCGAACACCGGGGAGCTGTTTTTT,CASSLQSETANTGELFF
TRBV6-5,TRBJ2-7,-,-,TGTGCCAGCAGTTCCCATAGCTCCTACGAGCAGTATTTC,CASSSHSSYEQYF
TRBV15,TRBJ2-2,few,-,TGTGCCACCAGCAGAGCGGGAACCGGGGAGCTGTTTTTT,CATSRAGTGELFF
TRBV6-1,TRBJ1-1,-,TRBD1,TGTGCCACCACCGGTGGGGACAGGACTTTCTTT,CATTGGDRTFF
TRBV5-1,TRBJ2-1,medium-sized,-,TGCGCCAGCAGCAGTGGACATTCCAATGAGCAGTTCTTC,CASSSGHSNEQFF
TRBV6-1,TRBJ1-2,few,TRBD1,TGTGCCAGCAGAGCCCGGGACAGGGACTATGGCTACACCTTC,CASRARDRDYGYTF